This record looks at one TCR beta chain sequence and its context. Its antigen remains unknown. The data derive from a study of cytomegalovirus exposure and HLA in healthy donors. The study drew the donors from its 120-subject validation cohort, separate from the 666-subject first cohort. Broader study findings: In vitro, three CMV-associated chains proved specific for CMV antigens.

Sequencing used immunoSEQ multiplex PCR; TCRdb keeps in-frame clones, though not all of them. The sample includes about 110,000 clones, around 90% of them seen just once. The CDR3 has 14 residues. CDR1 is SGHTS and CDR2 is YDEGEE in the germline V gene. Losses at the gene ends were 0 bases for V and 2 bases for J; bases not matched to a gene: 1. The sequenced sample consisted of PBMCs. The rearrangement uses TRBV5-8 and TRBJ2-5; 7 nucleotides match TRBD2. This TCR was sampled from a young woman in good health and CMV-seropositive. The CDR3: CASSLDGGQETQYF. The CDR3 bases are TGTGCCAGCAGCTTGGACGGGGGGCAAGAGACCCAGTACTTC.